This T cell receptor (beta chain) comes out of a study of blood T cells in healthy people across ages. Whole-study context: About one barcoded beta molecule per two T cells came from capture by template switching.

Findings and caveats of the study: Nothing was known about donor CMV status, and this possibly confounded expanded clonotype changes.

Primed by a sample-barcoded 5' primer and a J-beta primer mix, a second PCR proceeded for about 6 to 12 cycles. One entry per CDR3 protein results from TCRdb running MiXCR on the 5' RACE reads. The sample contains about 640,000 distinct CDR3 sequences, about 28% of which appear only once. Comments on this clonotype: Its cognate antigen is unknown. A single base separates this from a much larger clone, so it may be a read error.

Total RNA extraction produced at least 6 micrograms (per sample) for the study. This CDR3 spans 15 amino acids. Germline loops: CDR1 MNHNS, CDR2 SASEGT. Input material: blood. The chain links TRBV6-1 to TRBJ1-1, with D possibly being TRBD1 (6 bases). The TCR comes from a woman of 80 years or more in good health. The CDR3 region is CAGSGGDSGVTEAFF. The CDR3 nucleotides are TGTGCCGGCAGTGGAGGGGACTCAGGGGTCACTGAAGCTTTCTTT.